This T cell receptor beta chain was identified during a study of Graves' ophthalmopathy and Graves' hyperthyroidism. At the level of the study: Absence of ophthalmopathy within 18 months of follow-up defined stable hyperthyroidism. Overall study results and limits: Blood samples also showed most expanded thyroid clonotypes exceeding 0.001 frequency. With a specificity of around 76% and a sensitivity of around 71%, the model predicted ophthalmopathy progression.

Physicians reached a diagnosis by relying on clinical symptoms, serum thyroxine, TRAb, thyroid ultrasound and orbital computed tomography. Investigators amplified TCR beta CDR3 regions from RNA transcripts. HTBI-primed first-round RT-PCR preceded second-round multiplex PCR. TCRdb reanalysed the multiplex PCR reads using MiXCR and keeps one entry per CDR3 protein. The sample lists 450,000 to 600,000 distinct CDR3 sequences; under 40% were seen once. This clonotype was recorded many times. Its antigen remains unknown. From germline, CDR1 is ENHRY and CDR2 SYGVKD. Trimming at V came to 10 bases and at J to 6 bases, leaving 16 bases not matched to a gene. The length of the CDR3 is 16 residues.

Material for sequencing was peripheral blood or thyroid tissue (not recorded which). This TCR was recovered from an adult man with Graves' hyperthyroidism. The V gene is TRBV10-3, the J gene TRBJ1-2; 11 bases map to TRBD1. The CDR3 DNA sequence: TGTGCCACCCCCGGGACAGGGGGGAATTTAGGGCATGGCTACACCTTC. Protein product: CATPGTGGNLGHGYTF.